This note documents a single T cell receptor (beta chain) sequence. The entry originates in a study of blood T cell repertoires in COVID-19. Study at large: The cDNA or gDNA used as material had been derived from T cells, B-cell-depleted T cells, or PBMCs.

The CDR3 is made up of 13 amino acids. Study processing details: Amplification of reference gene primers was used by the study to estimate nucleated cell counts. The repertoire was sequenced with immunoSEQ multiplex PCR; TCRdb's copy has only in-frame clones and lacks some. V and J calls and clone size are copied from that table; D and trimming were computed from the DNA. The profile shows around 190,000 clones, more than 80% of them singletons. The chain couples TRBV7-5 to TRBJ2-5; the table names TRBD1, a call not compared with the DNA. TRBV7-5 is tagged as a pseudogene. The sequence was obtained from a woman aged 55-69 years with acute or convalescent COVID-19. The sequenced sample consisted of peripheral blood. The CDR3 nucleotides read TGTGCCAGAAGCTTTAGACAGGAAGAGACCCAGTACTTC. This codes for CARSFRQEETQYF.